The 4 T cell receptor beta chains in this list originate from one sample, sequenced in a study of CD8+ T cells in alopecia areata. Sorting relied on CD4, CD8alpha, NKG2D, NKG2ACE and other markers applied to pooled cutaneous lymph node cells. Once RNA had been extracted, it was reverse transcribed into cDNA to act as the sequencing template. Data came from immunoSEQ multiplex PCR; TCRdb stores just in-frame clones and leaves some out. The specimen has about 270,000 clones, none found just once. Sequenced material: CD4+ T cells sorted from a lymph node. Receptor source: a C3H/HeJ mouse with alopecia areata. Strain MHC haplotype: H2-k.

This clone was detected only a few times. Gene names are mouse gene names. The read ends 4 residues before the CDR3 terminus; that terminus is restored from the germline J gene. The chain carries TRBV19 and TRBJ2-7, with D perhaps TRBD2 (6 bases). Per the germline V gene, CDR1 is FNHDT and CDR2 is SITEND (reference sequence). The V end was cut by 0 bases, the J end by 0 bases, with 10 bases between. CDR3 length equals 15 residues. CDR3 bases read: TGTGCCAGCAGTATAGTCTGGGGAAGCTCCTAT. It yields the protein CASSIVWGSSY. The entire CDR3 is CASSIVWGSSYEQYF.

There are a few counts of this clone. Here the gene names and germline are mouse. The read halts 4 residues ahead of the CDR3 end, with the missing end drawn from the germline J gene. The chain joins TRBV19 to TRBJ2-1, with 11 positions matching TRBD2. J gave up 1 base and V 1 base, and 4 bases lay outside the gene matches. CDR3 length: 17 residues. Germline V CDR1 and CDR2: FNHDT, SITEND (reference sequence). Partial CDR3 DNA: TGTGCCAGCAGTATAAGGACTGGGGGGATGAACTATGCT. Encoded protein: CASSIRTGGMNYA. The complete CDR3 reads CASSIRTGGMNYAEQFF.

This clone was counted between two and nine times. Gene names and germline match the mouse. The read falls 3 residues short of the CDR3 end, and the missing part is taken from the germline J gene. This rearrangement joins TRBV13-1 to TRBJ1-6; D may be TRBD1 (5 bases). TRBJ1-6 is an open reading frame whose function is uncertain. Between the trimmed V and J ends, which lost 0 bases and 7 bases, there was a span of 11 bases. The CDR3 has 15 residues. Germline values: CDR1 NSHNY, CDR2 SYGAGN. CDR3 amino acids: CASSDAGGENSPLYF. The sequenced CDR3 bases are TGTGCCAGCAGTGATGCTGGGGGTGAGAATTCGCCC.

This clone was seen more than once but under ten times. Genes and germline come from the mouse. The CDR3 sequence: CASSQERQGFDEQYF. The covered CDR3 bases are TGTGCCAGCAGCCAAGAGAGGCAGGGGTTTGAT. The chain carries TRBV5 and TRBJ2-7, with a tentative D call TRBD1 (6 bases). The read gets to within 4 residues of the CDR3 end, and the germline J gene fills in the rest. The CDR3 length is 15 residues. Germline CDR1 LGHNA, CDR2 YNLKQL (reference sequence).